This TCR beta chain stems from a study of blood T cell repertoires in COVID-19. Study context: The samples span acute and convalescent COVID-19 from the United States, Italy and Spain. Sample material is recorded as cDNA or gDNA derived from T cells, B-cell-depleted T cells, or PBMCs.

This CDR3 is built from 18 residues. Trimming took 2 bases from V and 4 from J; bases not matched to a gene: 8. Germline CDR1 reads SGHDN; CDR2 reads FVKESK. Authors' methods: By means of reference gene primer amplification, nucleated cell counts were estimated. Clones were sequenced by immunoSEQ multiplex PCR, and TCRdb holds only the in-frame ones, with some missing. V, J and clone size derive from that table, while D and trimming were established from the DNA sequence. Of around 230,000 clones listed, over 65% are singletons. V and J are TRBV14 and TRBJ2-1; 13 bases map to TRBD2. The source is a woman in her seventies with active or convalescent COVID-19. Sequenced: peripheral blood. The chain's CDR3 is CASSQPGLAGVGYNEQFF. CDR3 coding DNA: TGTGCCAGCAGCCAACCCGGACTAGCGGGAGTAGGATACAATGAGCAGTTCTTC.